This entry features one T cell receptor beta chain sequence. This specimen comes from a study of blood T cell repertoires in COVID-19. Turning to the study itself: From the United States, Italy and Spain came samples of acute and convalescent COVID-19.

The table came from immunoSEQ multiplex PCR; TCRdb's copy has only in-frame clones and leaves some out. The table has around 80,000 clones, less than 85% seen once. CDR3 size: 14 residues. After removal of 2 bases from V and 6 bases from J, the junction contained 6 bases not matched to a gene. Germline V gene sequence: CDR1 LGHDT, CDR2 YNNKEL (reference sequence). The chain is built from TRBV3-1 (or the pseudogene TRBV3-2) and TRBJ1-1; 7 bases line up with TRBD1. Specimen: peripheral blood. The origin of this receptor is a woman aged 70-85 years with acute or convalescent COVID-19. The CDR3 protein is CASSQRDSGPEAFF. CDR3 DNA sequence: TGTGCCAGCAGCCAACGGGACAGTGGTCCTGAAGCTTTCTTT.